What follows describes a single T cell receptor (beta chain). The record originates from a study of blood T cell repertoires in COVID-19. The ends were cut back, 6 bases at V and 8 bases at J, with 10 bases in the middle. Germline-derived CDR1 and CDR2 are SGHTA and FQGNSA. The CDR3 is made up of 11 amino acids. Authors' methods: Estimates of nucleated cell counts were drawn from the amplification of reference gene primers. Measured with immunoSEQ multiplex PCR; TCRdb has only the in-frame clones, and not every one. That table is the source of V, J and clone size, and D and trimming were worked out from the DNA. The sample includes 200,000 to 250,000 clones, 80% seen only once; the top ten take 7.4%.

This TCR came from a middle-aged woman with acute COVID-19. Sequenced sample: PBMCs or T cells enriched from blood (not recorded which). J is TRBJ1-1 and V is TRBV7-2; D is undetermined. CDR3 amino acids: CASRREIEAFF. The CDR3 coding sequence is TGTGCCAGCAGACGGGAAATAGAAGCTTTCTTT.